The 15 T cell receptor beta chains listed next were all sequenced from one sample in a study of blood T cell repertoires in COVID-19. Using immunoSEQ multiplex PCR, the repertoire was profiled, and TCRdb retains in-frame clones only, with some absent. The sample has more than 250,000 clones, 75% to 85% seen once. The sample consisted of peripheral blood. These receptors were collected from a man in his fifties with active or convalescent COVID-19.

The DNA of the CDR3 is TGTGCCAGCAGTGCGTGGACAGGGGTCTCTGGGGCCAACGTCCTGACTTTC. Its protein is CASSAWTGVSGANVLTF. The chain employs TRBV2 and TRBJ2-6; the match to TRBD1 covers 9 bases. CDR3 length: 17 residues. V dropped 4 bases and J dropped 0; count of bases not matched to a gene: 4. Germline CDR1 reads SNHLY; CDR2 reads FYNNEI.

This clone was seen only once. The V and J genes are TRBV29-1 and TRBJ1-1; a weak D match, TRBD1 (5 bases). Trimming left V 7 bases short and J 1 base short, with 10 bases between. The CDR3 is 12 residues long. Germline values: CDR1 SQVTM, CDR2 ANQGSEA. CDR3 DNA sequence: TGCAGCGCCCGGGGGGGGAACACTGAAGCTTTCTTT. Translated: CSARGGNTEAFF.

The V call is TRBV5-1, the J call TRBJ2-7, with a weak D call TRBD1 (6 bases). The CDR3 length is 14 residues. Germline-derived CDR1 and CDR2 are SGHRS and YFSETQ. V shed 4 bases and J shed 1 base, with 12 bases lying between them. The CDR3 bases are TGCGCCAGCAGCCCATCGACAGGATCCTACGAGCAGTACTTC. It encodes CASSPSTGSYEQYF.

The chain combines TRBV18 with TRBJ1-1; 10 nucleotides match TRBD1. Germline V gives CDR1 KGHSH, CDR2 LQKENI. The CDR3 sequence is 14 residues long. Trimming at V came to 2 bases and at J to 4 bases, leaving 1 base not matched to a gene. The CDR3 here is CASSPWTGGTEAFF. CDR3 nucleotide sequence: TGTGCCAGCTCACCATGGACAGGGGGCACTGAAGCTTTCTTT. The full variable domain, its missing parts supplied by reference TRBV18 and TRBJ1-1, is NAGVMQNPRHLVRRRGQEARLRCSPMKGHSHVYWYRQLPEEGLKFMVYLQKENIIDESGMPKERFSAEFPKEGPSILRIQQVVRGDSAAYFCASSPWTGGTEAFFGQGTRLTVV.

A remark on this clone: The junction departs from the called germline gene at one end, perhaps through a read error. The chain combines TRBV7-7 with TRBJ1-2; the D gene is possibly TRBD1 (6 bases). The CDR3 length is 13 residues. Germline CDR1 and CDR2: SSHAT and FNYEAQ (reference sequence). DNA for the CDR3: TGTGCTAGCAACTCAGGGGCTAACTATGGCTACACCTTC. Translation: CASNSGANYGYTF.

V and J are TRBV27 and TRBJ1-2, with TRBD1 matching over 7 bases. In germline, CDR1 is MNHEY, CDR2 SMNVEV (reference sequence). CDR3 size: 13 residues. The trim removed 6 bases at V and 8 bases at J, leaving 9 bases unmatched. The CDR3 sequence is CASRPDRVGGYTF. CDR3 bases: TGTGCCAGCAGACCTGACAGGGTCGGGGGCTACACCTTC.

This clone was detected only once. The rearrangement links TRBV5-1 to TRBJ2-1; 11 bases are a match to TRBD2. Trimming removed 4 bases from V and 8 bases from J; junction bases left unmatched: 11. The CDR3 runs 16 residues. Germline V gene sequence: CDR1 SGHRS, CDR2 YFSETQ. The CDR3 coding sequence is TGCGCCAGCAGCCACTCAAATAGCGGGAGGGCCGATGAGCAGTTCTTC. It codes for CASSHSNSGRADEQFF.

The J gene is TRBJ2-6, the V gene TRBV7-9, with 10 bases lining up with TRBD1. The CDR3 is made up of 19 amino acids. Germline CDR1 and CDR2: SEHNR and FQNEAQ (reference sequence). The trim removed 5 bases at V and 1 base at J, leaving 11 bases unmatched. The CDR3: CASSQGRGQGSSGANVLTF. The CDR3 DNA is TGTGCCAGCAGCCAGGGTCGGGGACAGGGGTCTTCTGGGGCCAACGTCCTGACTTTC.

This rearrangement joins TRBV7-8 to TRBJ1-2, with D uncertain. The V gene's germline CDR1 is SGHVS and CDR2 FQNEAQ. V gave up 5 bases and J gave up 4 bases, with 11 bases separating them. The CDR3 loop spans 13 amino acids. In DNA form, the CDR3 reads TGTGCCAGCAGCCAGACATTCAGCTATGGCTACACCTTC. Residues: CASSQTFSYGYTF.

The genes are TRBV7-6 and TRBJ2-7; D is perhaps TRBD2 (5 bases). The germline V and J ends were trimmed by 0 bases and 4 bases, with 16 bases remaining between them. This CDR3 is built from 16 residues. Per germline, CDR1 SGHVS and CDR2 FNYEAQ. The CDR3 DNA sequence: TGTGCCAGCAGCTTAGCGAGCCGGGATATTTCGTACGAGCAGTACTTC. It translates to CASSLASRDISYEQYF. Variable domain in full (rest from reference TRBV7-6 and TRBJ2-7): GAGVSQSPRYKVTKRGQDVALRCDPISGHVSLYWYRQALGQGPEFLTYFNYEAQQDKSGLPNDRFSAERPEGSISTLTIQRTEQRDSAMYRCASSLASRDISYEQYFGPGTRLTVT.

The chain links TRBV19 to TRBJ1-5; D gene ambiguous. CDR3 length: 14 residues. Deletions cut 1 base from V and 5 bases from J, with 9 bases between. The germline V gene has CDR1 LNHDA and CDR2 SQIVND (reference sequence). CDR3 loop: CASSIVAEDQPQHF. CDR3 bases: TGTGCCAGTAGTATAGTTGCCGAGGATCAGCCCCAGCATTTT.

The chain has TRBV3-1 (or the pseudogene TRBV3-2) and TRBJ2-7; 7 nucleotides align to TRBD1. CDR3 length equals 12 residues. The trim removed 6 bases at V and 3 bases at J, leaving 2 bases unmatched. Germline V gives CDR1 LGHDT, CDR2 YNNKEL (reference sequence). In nucleotides, the CDR3 is TGTGCCAGCAGACAGGGGAACTACGAGCAGTACTTC. It is translated as CASRQGNYEQYF.

The rearrangement links TRBV27 to TRBJ1-2; D is unresolved. The germline CDR1 and CDR2 sequences are MNHEY and SMNVEV (reference sequence). The V end was cut by 0 bases, the J end by 4 bases, with 12 bases between. The CDR3 contains 15 residues. Here the CDR3 reads CASSLSSARGYGYTF. The DNA of the CDR3 is TGTGCCAGCAGTTTATCGTCGGCCCGGGGCTATGGCTACACCTTC.

The V call is TRBV14, the J call TRBJ2-1; D is possibly TRBD2 (5 bases). Germline-derived CDR1 and CDR2 are SGHDN and FVKESK. The V and J ends lost 1 base and 9 bases respectively, with 19 bases between them. The CDR3 is 16 amino acids. In nucleotides, the CDR3 is TGTGCCAGCAGCCAAGGGACCGGGGAAGTGGGAATTGAGCAGTTCTTC. Protein product: CASSQGTGEVGIEQFF.

This clone was picked up one time. At the DNA level, this CDR3 is encoded by other sequences in the same sample as well. The rearrangement links TRBV7-9 to TRBJ1-1; D not resolved. Germline CDR1 and CDR2: SEHNR and FQNEAQ (reference sequence). The CDR3 has 13 amino acids. Trimming took 5 bases from V and 1 from J, leaving 8 bases between them. This CDR3 is CASSLSGNTEAFF. CDR3 DNA: TGTGCCAGCAGCCTAAGCGGGAACACTGAAGCTTTCTTT. Drawing the rest from reference TRBV7-9 and TRBJ1-1, the complete variable domain is DTGVSQNPRHKITKRGQNVTFRCDPISEHNRLYWYRQTLGQGPEFLTYFQNEAQLEKSRLLSDRFSAERPKGSFSTLEIQRTEQGDSAMYLCASSLSGNTEAFFGQGTRLTVV.